The next 28 T cell receptor beta chains were all read from a single sample in a study of OX40 agonist ivuxolimab in advanced cancers. Preparation of the library involved the immunoSEQ multiplex PCR assay. The table was pulled from immuneACCESS by TCRdb, which kept in-frame rearrangements only. Such tables lose some clones; where checked, under half of the loss comes from unresolved V genes, and the rest has no known cause. The sample profile shows tens of thousands of clones; more than 85% of them were found once. The ten most abundant clones make up 8% to 10% of the sample. The source material was CD4+ or CD8+ T cells sorted from blood, sampled in a trial of the OX40 agonist ivuxolimab. The receptors were sampled from an adult with an advanced solid tumor such as melanoma, head and neck, liver or kidney cancer.

This rearrangement joins TRBV6-5 to TRBJ2-5; a weak D match, TRBD1 (6 bases). The last part of the DNA fits TRBJ2-7 better; the J call may be wrong. The V gene's germline CDR1 is MNHEY and CDR2 SVGAGI. The CDR3 length is 14 residues. CDR3 sequence: CASTPFRGNYEQYF. In nucleotides, the CDR3 is TGTGCCAGCACCCCCTTCAGGGGAAACTACGAGCAGTACTTC.

The genes are TRBV30 and TRBJ2-1; D perhaps matches TRBD2 (6 bases). The CDR3 covers 14 residues. Trimming removed 8 bases from V and 0 bases from J, with 14 bases in between. Per germline, CDR1 GTSNPN and CDR2 SVGIG (reference sequence). The CDR3 bases are TGTGCCGGAGGGGACCCGAGCTCCTACAATGAGCAGTTCTTC. Translation: CAGGDPSSYNEQFF.

V usage is TRBV21-1 and J usage is TRBJ2-1; the D segment call TRBD2 is taken from the table without a DNA check. TRBV21-1 is labeled a pseudogene. The CDR3 runs to 15 residues. Here the CDR3 reads CASGLLAGKNNEQFF. CDR3 DNA: TGTGCCAGCGGACTACTAGCGGGTAAAAACAATGAGCAGTTCTTC.

The gene calls are TRBV19 and TRBJ2-7; 7 bases match TRBD2. The V gene end was trimmed by 5 bases and the J gene end by 6 bases; junction bases not matched to a gene: 10. CDR3 length equals 14 residues. Looked up from germline, CDR1 is LNHDA and CDR2 is SQIVND (reference sequence). For the CDR3, the DNA is TGTGCCAGTAGTGTCAGCGGGGCCCCACTCGAGCAGTACTTC. It is translated as CASSVSGAPLEQYF.

This clone appeared a single time. The rearrangement uses TRBV6-6 and TRBJ1-2; no clear D gene. The CDR3 loop spans 13 amino acids. V was cut by 6 bases and J by 2 bases, with 10 bases left in between. CDR1 is MNHNY, CDR2 SVGAGI, per germline (reference sequence). The CDR3 DNA is TGTGCCAGCAGCCTCGGACGGAACTATGGCTACACCTTC. Translated, it gives CASSLGRNYGYTF.

The gene calls are TRBV13 and TRBJ2-3; TRBD2 matches at 7 bases. Per the germline V gene, CDR1 is PRHDT and CDR2 is FYEKMQ (reference sequence). Unmatched junction bases numbered 4, after V lost 3 bases and J lost 1 base. This CDR3 region has 15 residues. Written as DNA, the CDR3 is TGTGCCAGCAGCTTGGCTGGGGGGGGCACAGATACGCAGTATTTT. This sequence encodes CASSLAGGGTDTQYF.

The gene calls are TRBV6-4 and TRBJ1-5; 8 bases agree with TRBD1. This CDR3 comprises 15 residues. Germline V gene lookup returns CDR1 MRHNA and CDR2 SNTAGT. The V segment lost 4 bases and the J segment 3 bases; nucleotides outside the gene matches: 5. CDR3 region: CASSATGDSNQPQHF. DNA for the CDR3: TGTGCCAGCAGTGCGACAGGGGACTCCAATCAGCCCCAGCATTTT.

The rearrangement links TRBV11-3 to TRBJ2-2; a weak D match, TRBD1 (5 bases). V was shortened by 6 bases and J by 2 bases, with 16 bases between the two germline ends. From germline, CDR1 is SGHNT and CDR2 YENEEA. The CDR3 has 16 amino acids. The CDR3 DNA sequence: TGTGCCAGCAGTCCCAAGTGGCAGGGTAACACCGGGGAGCTGTTTTTT. It codes for CASSPKWQGNTGELFF.

The V and J genes are TRBV7-3 and TRBJ2-3; D ambiguous. The CDR3 is made up of 16 amino acids. Between the trimmed V and J ends, which lost 6 bases and 0 bases, there was a span of 16 bases. Germline assignment: CDR1 SGHTA and CDR2 FQGTGA. The DNA of the CDR3 is TGTGCCAGCAGTTCACTGATGGCCCCGAGCACAGATACGCAGTATTTT. Protein sequence: CASSSLMAPSTDTQYF.

The chain couples TRBV27 to TRBJ2-1; the D gene could be TRBD1 or TRBD2 (5 bases each). This CDR3 contains 13 residues. V dropped 3 bases and J dropped 10 bases, with 13 bases sitting between them. Germline loops: CDR1 MNHEY, CDR2 SMNVEV (reference sequence). CDR3 in DNA: TGTGCCAGCAGTTTGGGGGAGACTTGGGAGCAGTTCTTC. Protein: CASSLGETWEQFF.

The chain recombines TRBV18 with TRBJ1-2; D might be TRBD1 (5 bases). Per the germline V gene, CDR1 is KGHSH and CDR2 is LQKENI. The CDR3 runs 19 residues. Trimming left V 3 bases short and J 3 bases short, with 26 bases between. DNA for the CDR3: TGTGCCAGCTCACCCGACGAGGGTGATCAGGGACTAGGTTACTATGGCTACACCTTC. Its protein product is CASSPDEGDQGLGYYGYTF.

The chain couples TRBV19 to TRBJ2-1; TRBD2 matches at 12 bases. In germline, CDR1 is LNHDA, CDR2 SQIVND (reference sequence). J lost 9 bases, V lost 6 bases, and 6 bases had no gene match. There are 14 residues in the CDR3. CDR3 in amino acids: CASSWTSGDGEQFF. In nucleotides, the CDR3 is TGTGCCAGTAGCTGGACTAGCGGGGACGGTGAGCAGTTCTTC. Full variable domain (rest looked up from reference TRBV19 and TRBJ2-1): DGGITQSPKYLFRKEGQNVTLSCEQNLNHDAMYWYRQDPGQGLRLIYYSQIVNDFQKGDIAEGYSVSREKKESFPLTVTSAQKNPTAFYLCASSWTSGDGEQFFGPGTRLTVL.

This clone was observed a single time. V usage is TRBV2 and J usage is TRBJ1-5; D gene ambiguous. Trimming removed 4 bases at V and 0 bases at J, with 16 bases between. The CDR3 totals 17 residues. Germline-derived CDR1 and CDR2 are SNHLY and FYNNEI. The CDR3 is CASSVGRATNSNQPQHF. CDR3 DNA sequence: TGTGCCAGCAGTGTGGGCCGGGCTACTAATAGCAATCAGCCCCAGCATTTT.

This clone was detected once. The gene calls are TRBV5-6 and TRBJ1-2, with TRBD1 as a possible D gene (6 bases). The CDR3 extends over 13 amino acids. Trimming shortened V by 0 bases and J by 4 bases, and 7 bases separated the two germline ends. The germline V gene encodes CDR1 SGHDT and CDR2 YYEEEE. The CDR3 sequence: CASSLVTGYGYTF. As DNA, the CDR3 is TGTGCCAGCAGCTTGGTGACAGGCTATGGCTACACCTTC.

The chain joins TRBV7-3 to TRBJ2-6, with 10 positions matching TRBD1. V lost 2 bases to trimming and J lost 1 base; unmatched junction nucleotides: 2. The length of the CDR3 is 17 residues. Per the germline V gene, CDR1 is SGHTA and CDR2 is FQGTGA. CDR3 DNA: TGTGCCAGCAGCTTAGGGACAGGGGCATCTGGGGCCAACGTCCTGACTTTC. Protein: CASSLGTGASGANVLTF.

The chain uses TRBV11-2 and TRBJ1-1; 7 bases map to TRBD1. Germline V CDR1 and CDR2: SGHAT, FQNNGV. V shed 5 bases, J shed 10 bases, and the junction held 25 bases outside the gene matches. CDR3 length: 18 amino acids. CDR3: CASSPEPDRDFFPWGAFF. The CDR3 region has the DNA TGTGCCAGCAGCCCTGAACCAGACAGGGATTTTTTTCCGTGGGGAGCTTTCTTT. Drawing the rest from reference TRBV11-2 and TRBJ1-1, the complete variable domain is EAGVAQSPRYKIIEKRQSVAFWCNPISGHATLYWYQQILGQGPKLLIQFQNNGVVDDSQLPKDRFSAERLKGVDSTLKIQPAKLEDSAVYLCASSPEPDRDFFPWGAFFGQGTRLTVV.

This chain connects TRBV27 to TRBJ2-5; D possibly corresponds to TRBD1 (7 bases). The V gene's germline CDR1 is MNHEY and CDR2 SMNVEV (reference sequence). V was cut by 3 bases and J by 7 bases, with 12 bases left in between. The CDR3 totals 13 residues. CDR3 DNA: TGTGCCAGCAGTTTCCAGGGGGGCGCGACCCAGTACTTC. Translating it yields CASSFQGGATQYF.

The gene calls are TRBV7-9 and TRBJ2-7, with 16 bases identical to TRBD2. Per germline, CDR1 SEHNR and CDR2 FQNEAQ (reference sequence). The CDR3 sequence is 18 residues long. J gave up 6 bases and V 6 bases, and 14 bases lay outside the gene matches. CDR3 DNA sequence: TGTGCCAGCAGTCCTTTCGGGACTAGCGGGAGGGCCGTCCCCGAGCAGTACTTC. Amino acid sequence: CASSPFGTSGRAVPEQYF.

Regarding this clone: The germline gene is not matched at one end of the junction; a read error may be the cause. The rearrangement links TRBV19 to TRBJ2-7; D uncertain. The CDR3 is 14 residues long. Per germline, CDR1 LNHDA and CDR2 SQIVND (reference sequence). CDR3 in amino acids: CAGSMMAGSYEQYF. The CDR3, as DNA: TGTGCCGGTAGTATGATGGCTGGATCCTACGAGCAGTACTTC.

The rearrangement uses TRBV13 and TRBJ2-7, with D possibly TRBD2 on 5 matching bases. Germline lookup yields CDR1 PRHDT and CDR2 FYEKMQ (reference sequence). V was shortened by 8 bases and J by 1 base, with 12 bases between the two germline ends. This CDR3 has 13 amino acids. The CDR3 coding sequence is TGTGCCAGCCGGGTGTGGGAGTCCTACGAGCAGTACTTC. Residues: CASRVWESYEQYF.

The rearrangement uses TRBV9 and TRBJ2-1; tentative D call: TRBD2 (7 bases). Germline CDR1 and CDR2: SGDLS and YYNGEE. The length of the CDR3 is 15 residues. Trimming took off 0 bases at V and 2 bases at J, with 9 bases between the two ends. CDR3 sequence reads: CASSVEGGPYNEQFF. CDR3 nucleotide sequence: TGTGCCAGCAGCGTAGAGGGGGGGCCCTACAATGAGCAGTTCTTC.

V is TRBV9 and J is TRBJ2-7; TRBD2 aligns across 8 bases. Germline V gene lookup returns CDR1 SGDLS and CDR2 YYNGEE. V lost 3 bases and J lost 0; bases outside the gene matches: 11. CDR3 size: 17 residues. The CDR3 region has the DNA TGTGCCAGCAGCGCCGAGTCACTAGCGGTACCCTCCTACGAGCAGTACTTC. It codes for CASSAESLAVPSYEQYF.

The chain is built from TRBV25-1 and TRBJ1-2; D gene ambiguous. Trimming cost V 4 bases and J 4 bases, with 10 bases left between them. Germline V gives CDR1 MGHDK, CDR2 SYGVNS. The CDR3 totals 13 residues. CDR3 in amino acids: CASSVAGFYGYTF. The CDR3 nucleotides are TGTGCCAGCAGTGTCGCGGGATTCTATGGCTACACCTTC.

The chain combines TRBV28 with TRBJ2-7; 7 nucleotides match TRBD1. Germline CDR1 and CDR2: MDHEN and SYDVKM. This CDR3 contains 13 residues. V was pared by 4 bases and J by 4 bases, with 4 bases of the junction left unmatched. CDR3 nucleotide sequence: TGTGCCAGCAGTTACAGGGGTCTGTACGAGCAGTACTTC. Translating it yields CASSYRGLYEQYF.

This clone was seen once. The chain carries TRBV11-2 and TRBJ2-1, with a weak D call TRBD2 (7 bases). V lost 4 bases and J 0 bases, leaving 22 bases between the germline ends. Germline V gene data show CDR1 as SGHAT and CDR2 as FQNNGV. This CDR3 spans 19 amino acids. The CDR3 nucleotides read TGTGCCAGCAGCTATCGGGGGGCTTTACAGGAAAACTCCTACAATGAGCAGTTCTTC. Its protein product is CASSYRGALQENSYNEQFF.

The rearrangement links TRBV7-9 to TRBJ2-7; 9 positions agree with TRBD1. The CDR3 loop spans 17 amino acids. V lost 4 bases, J lost 0 bases, and 10 bases stayed unmatched. Germline values: CDR1 SEHNR, CDR2 FQNEAQ (reference sequence). For the CDR3, the DNA is TGTGCCAGCAGCTCCTTGACAGGGGGAGTGGACTCCTACGAGCAGTACTTC. Amino acids: CASSSLTGGVDSYEQYF.

This clone was detected only once. The genes are TRBV6-5 and TRBJ2-5, with D uncertain. The CDR3 totals 13 residues. With 7 bases removed from V and 2 bases from J, the gap between germline ends came to 11 bases. Germline assignment: CDR1 MNHEY and CDR2 SVGAGI. The CDR3 DNA reads as TGTGCCAGCAAAGCGACTCGTCAAGAGACCCAGTACTTC. It is translated as CASKATRQETQYF.

The J gene is TRBJ1-2, the V gene TRBV6-5; D is possibly TRBD1 (6 bases). The V and J ends lost 5 bases and 7 bases respectively, with 14 bases between them. The CDR3 has 13 amino acids. Germline lookup yields CDR1 MNHEY and CDR2 SVGAGI. The CDR3 sequence is CASSKTGSGGYTF. The CDR3 nucleotides are TGTGCCAGCAGTAAGACAGGAAGCGGTGGCTACACCTTC.